The following is a T cell receptor (beta chain) sequence with its context. What it recognizes is unknown. The data were obtained in a study of glioma-infiltrating T cells after dendritic cell vaccination. The study's findings and limits: Complete blood and tumor specimen sets were limited to few patients.

Regarding time point: after dendritic cell vaccination, including at tumor progression/relapse. Some clones are missing from TCRdb's copy, which holds only in-frame ones; the method was immunoSEQ multiplex PCR. This sample carries around 78,000 clones, around 85% of them seen once, and the ten largest clones take around 9.3%. Germline V CDR1 and CDR2: MGHRA, YSYEKL. With V trimmed by 1 base and J by 7 bases, 14 bases remained unmatched. This CDR3 is built from 20 residues. The sequencing used blood, collected after dendritic cell vaccination. The gene calls are TRBV4-1 and TRBJ2-2, with 14 nucleotides matching TRBD2. The sequence came from a human donor with glioblastoma. The CDR3 nucleotides read TGCGCCAGCAGCCAAGGGCCCCTCCTGACTAGCGGGAGGGAGCACGGGGAGCTGTTTTTT. This translates into CASSQGPLLTSGREHGELFF.